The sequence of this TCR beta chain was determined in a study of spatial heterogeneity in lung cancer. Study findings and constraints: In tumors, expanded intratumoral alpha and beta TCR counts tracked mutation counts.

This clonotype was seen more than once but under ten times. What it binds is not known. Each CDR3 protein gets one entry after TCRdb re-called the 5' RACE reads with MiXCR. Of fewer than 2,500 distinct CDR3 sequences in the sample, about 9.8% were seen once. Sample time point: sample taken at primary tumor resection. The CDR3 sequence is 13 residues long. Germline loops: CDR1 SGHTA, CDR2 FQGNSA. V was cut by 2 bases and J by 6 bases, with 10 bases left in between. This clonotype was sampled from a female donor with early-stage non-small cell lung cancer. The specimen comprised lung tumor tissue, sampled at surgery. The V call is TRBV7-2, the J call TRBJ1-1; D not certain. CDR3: CASSLPRAPEAFF. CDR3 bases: TGTGCCAGCAGCTTACCGCGAGCCCCTGAAGCTTTCTTT. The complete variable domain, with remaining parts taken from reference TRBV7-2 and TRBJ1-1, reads GAGVSQSPSNKVTEKGKDVELRCDPISGHTALYWYRQSLGQGLEFLIYFQGNSAPDKSGLPSDRFSAERTGGSVSTLTIQRTQQEDSAVYLCASSLPRAPEAFFGQGTRLTVV.